This passage covers 3 T cell receptor beta chains from one sample sequenced in a study of human T cells and chemical hapten exposure. TCRdb processed the RACE reads anew with MiXCR; each CDR3 protein has one entry. The table includes some 400,000 distinct CDR3 sequences, roughly 4.8% detected once. Time point of the sample: patch test 1, 2 weeks after DPC sensitization. Sample treatment: therapeutic diphenylcyclopropenone sensitization with weekly scalp DPC. The material sequenced was whole blood, taken in connection with sensitization to the hapten diphenylcyclopropenone (DPC). The source of these receptors is a woman in her forties or fifties with alopecia areata. Some clones in this sample may be carry-over from other donors' samples.

This clonotype was seen at least ten times. The rearrangement joins TRBV7-2 to TRBJ2-4; maybe TRBD1 (6 bases). Trimming pared 3 bases from V and 0 bases from J, leaving 15 bases between. The length of the CDR3 is 17 residues. Germline V gene lookup returns CDR1 SGHTA and CDR2 FQGNSA. CDR3 DNA: TGTGCCAGCAGCTTTTCTTCAGGGGCGGGAGCCAAAAACATTCAGTACTTC. This translates into CASSFSSGAGAKNIQYF.

This clonotype was counted many times. The chain is built from TRBV11-2 and TRBJ2-3; D perhaps matches TRBD2 (7 bases). The CDR3 is 15 residues long. Germline CDR1 reads SGHAT; CDR2 reads FQNNGV. Trimming took 4 bases from V and 1 from J, leaving 12 bases between them. CDR3: CASSSRGAGTDTQYF. The CDR3 DNA is TGTGCCAGCAGCTCCCGGGGGGCCGGCACAGATACGCAGTATTTT.

At least ten counts were recorded for this clonotype. The chain is built from TRBV12-3 or TRBV12-4 and TRBJ1-3; D ambiguous. V was cut by 5 bases and J by 0 bases, with 8 bases left in between. The CDR3 runs 14 residues. The CDR3 sequence is CASSPLLSGNTIYF. The CDR3 DNA follows: TGTGCCAGCAGTCCGCTACTCTCTGGAAACACCATATATTTT.